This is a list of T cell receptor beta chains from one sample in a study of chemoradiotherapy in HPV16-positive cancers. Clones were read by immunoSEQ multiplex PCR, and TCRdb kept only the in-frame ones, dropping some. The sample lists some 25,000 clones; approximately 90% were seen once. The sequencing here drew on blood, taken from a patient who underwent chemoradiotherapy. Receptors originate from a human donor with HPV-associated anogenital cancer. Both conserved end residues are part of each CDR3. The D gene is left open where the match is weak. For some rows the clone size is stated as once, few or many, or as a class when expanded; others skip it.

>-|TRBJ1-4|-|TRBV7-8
CASSGDNEKLFF
TGTGCCAGCAGCGGAGATAATGAAAAACTGTTTTTT
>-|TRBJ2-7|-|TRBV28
CASSLPGGSLYEQYF
TGTGCCAGCAGTTTACCGGGGGGCTCACTCTACGAGCAGTACTTC
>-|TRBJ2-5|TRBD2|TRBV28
CASRRAGGRVQETQYF
TGTGCCAGCAGACGAGCGGGGGGGAGGGTCCAAGAGACCCAGTACTTC
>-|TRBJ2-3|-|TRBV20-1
CSASGVDTQYF
TGCAGTGCTAGTGGTGTAGATACGCAGTATTTT
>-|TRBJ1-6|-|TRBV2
CASSFDRGNSPLHF
TGTGCCAGCAGTTTCGACAGAGGAAATTCACCCCTCCACTTT
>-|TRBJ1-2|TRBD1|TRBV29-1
CSLVGQVVRRNYGYTF
TGCAGTCTCGTGGGACAGGTAGTCAGGAGGAACTATGGCTACACCTTC
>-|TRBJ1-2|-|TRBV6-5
CASSKGGGYTF
TGTGCCAGCTCCAAAGGAGGTGGCTACACCTTC
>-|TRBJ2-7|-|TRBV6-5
CASKGRSSYEQYF
TGTGCCAGCAAAGGCAGGAGCTCCTACGAGCAGTACTTC
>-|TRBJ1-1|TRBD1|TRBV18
CASSPNESGGEAFF
TGTGCCAGCTCACCTAACGAGTCAGGGGGTGAAGCTTTCTTT
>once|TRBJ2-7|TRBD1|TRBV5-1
CASSSGTAPYEQYF
TGCGCCAGCAGCTCTGGGACAGCCCCCTACGAGCAGTACTTC
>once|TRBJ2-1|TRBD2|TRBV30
CAWSSRSGGFF
TGTGCCTGGAGTTCCCGGAGCGGGGGGTTCTTC
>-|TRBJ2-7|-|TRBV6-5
CASSEDPGYEQYF
TGTGCCAGCAGTGAAGACCCAGGTTACGAGCAGTACTTC
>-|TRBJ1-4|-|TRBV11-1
CASSADTGELKKLFF
TGTGCCAGCAGCGCGGACACGGGGGAGCTCAAAAAACTGTTTTTT
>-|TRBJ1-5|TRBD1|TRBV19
CASRSPGGTGNSNQPQHF
TGTGCCAGTAGATCCCCCGGGGGGACAGGGAATAGCAATCAGCCCCAGCATTTT
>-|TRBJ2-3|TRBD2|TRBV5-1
CASSLGVAGVGDTQYF
TGCGCCAGCAGCTTGGGGGTGGCGGGAGTAGGAGATACGCAGTATTTT
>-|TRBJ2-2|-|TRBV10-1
CASSESGAGELFF
TGCGCCAGCAGTGAGTCAGGGGCCGGGGAGCTGTTTTTT
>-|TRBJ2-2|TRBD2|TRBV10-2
CASRTSGTTGELFF
TGCGCCAGCAGGACTAGCGGGACTACCGGGGAGCTGTTTTTT
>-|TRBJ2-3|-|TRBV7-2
CASEGAGGASTQYF
TGTGCCAGCGAGGGGGCCGGGGGGGCCTCGACGCAGTATTTT
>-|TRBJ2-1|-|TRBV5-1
CASSLIRNEQFF
TGCGCCAGCAGCTTGATCCGTAATGAGCAGTTCTTC
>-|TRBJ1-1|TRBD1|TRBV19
CASSIGDRMNTEAFF
TGTGCCAGTAGTATCGGGGACAGGATGAACACTGAAGCTTTCTTT
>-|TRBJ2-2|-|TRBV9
CASNNGDEPGELFF
TGTGCCAGCAATAACGGGGATGAACCCGGGGAGCTGTTTTTT
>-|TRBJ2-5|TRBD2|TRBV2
CASSETREFETQYF
TGTGCCAGCAGTGAAACGCGGGAGTTCGAGACCCAGTACTTC
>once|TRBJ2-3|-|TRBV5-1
CASSLRQSTDTQYF
TGCGCCAGCAGCTTGCGCCAGAGCACAGATACGCAGTATTTT
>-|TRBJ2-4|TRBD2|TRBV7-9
CASSLTASGRLIQYF
TGTGCCAGCAGCTTAACGGCTAGCGGGAGGCTCATTCAGTACTTC
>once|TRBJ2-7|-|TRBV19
CASSMGLSYEQYF
TGTGCCAGTAGTATGGGTTTATCCTACGAGCAGTACTTC
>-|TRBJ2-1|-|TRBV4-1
CASSQGYNEQFF
TGCGCCAGCAGCCAGGGTTACAATGAGCAGTTCTTC
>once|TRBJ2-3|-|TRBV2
CASSRQTSTDTQYF
TGTGCCAGCAGTCGACAGACTAGCACAGATACGCAGTATTTT
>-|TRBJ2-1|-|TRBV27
CASSLSRQWGNEQFF
TGTGCCAGCAGTTTATCTCGACAGTGGGGCAATGAGCAGTTCTTC
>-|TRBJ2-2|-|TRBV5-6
CASSLVGRVGELFF
TGTGCCAGCAGCTTGGTTGGTAGGGTCGGGGAGCTGTTTTTT
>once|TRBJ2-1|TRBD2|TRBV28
CASSTAGTSFYNEQFF
TGTGCCAGCAGTACAGCCGGGACTAGCTTTTACAATGAGCAGTTCTTC
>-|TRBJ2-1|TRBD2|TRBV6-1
CASSWAGGLDEQFF
TGTGCCAGCAGTTGGGCGGGGGGGCTGGATGAGCAGTTCTTC
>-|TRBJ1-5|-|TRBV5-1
CASSLGEDNWGNQPQHF
TGCGCCAGCAGCTTGGGGGAGGATAACTGGGGCAATCAGCCCCAGCATTTT
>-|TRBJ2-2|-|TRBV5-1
CASRDPNTGELFF
TGCGCCAGCAGGGACCCAAACACCGGGGAGCTGTTTTTT
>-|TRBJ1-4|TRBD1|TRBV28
CASSQGVVVEKLFF
TGTGCCAGCAGTCAGGGGGTTGTCGTTGAAAAACTGTTTTTT
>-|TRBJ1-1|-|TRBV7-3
CASSLRRNTEAFF
TGTGCCAGCAGCTTAAGGCGAAACACTGAAGCTTTCTTT
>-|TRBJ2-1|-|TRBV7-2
CASSLPLGVQFF
TGTGCCAGCAGCCTACCCCTTGGCGTGCAGTTCTTC
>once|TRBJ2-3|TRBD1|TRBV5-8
CASSSDRGMTLYTDTQYF
TGTGCCAGCAGCTCCGACAGGGGCATGACCCTTTACACAGATACGCAGTATTTT
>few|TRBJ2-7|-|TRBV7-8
CASSSSEYEQYF
TGTGCCAGCAGCTCCAGCGAGTACGAGCAGTACTTC
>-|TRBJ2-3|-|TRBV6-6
CASSYRDTDTQYF
TGTGCCAGCAGTTACCGAGATACAGATACGCAGTATTTT
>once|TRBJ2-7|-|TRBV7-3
CASSSNGSPPGKRDEQYF
TGTGCCAGCAGCTCAAATGGATCCCCCCCAGGCAAAAGGGACGAGCAGTACTTC
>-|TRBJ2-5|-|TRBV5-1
CASRTGGGSETQYF
TGCGCCAGCAGAACCGGGGGCGGTTCAGAGACCCAGTACTTC
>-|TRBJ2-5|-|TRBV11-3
CASSSDQGPRQETQYF
TGTGCCAGCAGCTCAGACCAGGGGCCCCGCCAAGAGACCCAGTACTTC
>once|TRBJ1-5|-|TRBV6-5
CASSGGASNQPQHF
TGTGCCAGTTCTGGAGGGGCCTCTAATCAGCCCCAGCATTTT
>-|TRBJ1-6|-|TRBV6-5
CASSYSRGYNSPLHF
TGTGCCAGCAGTTACTCCCGGGGATATAATTCACCCCTCCACTTT
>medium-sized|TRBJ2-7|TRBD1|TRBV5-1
CASSNPGTGIYEQYF
TGCGCCAGCAGCAACCCCGGGACAGGAATCTACGAGCAGTACTTC
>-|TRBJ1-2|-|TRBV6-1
CASSERGEYGYTF
TGTGCCAGCAGTGAACGAGGGGAATATGGCTACACCTTC
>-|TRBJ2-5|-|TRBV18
CASSPSIQGTETQYF
TGTGCCAGCTCACCTTCTATACAGGGAACAGAGACCCAGTACTTC
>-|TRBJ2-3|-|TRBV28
CASSRSSTDTQYF
TGTGCCAGCAGTCGTAGTAGCACAGATACGCAGTATTTT
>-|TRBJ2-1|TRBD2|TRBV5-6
CASSLGGLAGAYNEQFF
TGTGCCAGCAGCTTGGGGGGACTAGCGGGTGCGTACAATGAGCAGTTCTTC
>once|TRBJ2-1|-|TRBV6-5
CASKKVISYNEQFF
TGTGCCAGCAAAAAGGTGATAAGCTACAATGAGCAGTTCTTC
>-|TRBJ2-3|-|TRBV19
CASSIQSTDTQYF
TGTGCCAGTAGTATACAGTCCACAGATACGCAGTATTTT
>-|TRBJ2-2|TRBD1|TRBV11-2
CASSLLGQGLPGELFF
TGTGCCAGCAGCCTCTTGGGACAGGGGCTTCCCGGGGAGCTGTTTTTT
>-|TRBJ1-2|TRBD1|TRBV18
CASSDPTGSFYGYTF
TGTGCCAGCTCAGACCCGACAGGGAGTTTCTATGGCTACACCTTC